The 5 T cell receptor beta chains below were found in one sample sequenced in a study of naive and memory T cell subsets. An equimolar mix of two oligonucleotides served as the beta constant-region primer for TRBC1 and TRBC2. Nested alpha and beta constant-region primers with the SP2 primer drove four PCR rounds on ligated cDNA. From the UMI-ligation and nested PCR reads, TCRdb called clonotypes with MiXCR, one entry per CDR3 protein. The sample has 30,000 to 40,000 distinct CDR3 sequences; around a sixth are singletons. The sequenced sample consisted of effector memory CD4+ T cells from blood. This sample's subset: effector memory, CD45RA- CD27-. Receptors were obtained from a human donor in good health.

This chain uses TRBV20-1 with TRBJ2-2; unclear D gene. The V gene's germline CDR1 is DFQATT and CDR2 SNEGSKA (reference sequence). CDR3 length: 14 amino acids. The V end was cut by 3 bases, the J end by 6 bases, with 14 bases between. The DNA for the CDR3 is TGCAGTGCTAGGGCGAATAGAGGTGCCGGGGAGCTGTTTTTT. This encodes CSARANRGAGELFF.

The chain uses TRBV2 and TRBJ2-2; 7 bases fit TRBD2. The CDR3 is 15 amino acids. CDR1 and CDR2 from the germline V gene are SNHLY and FYNNEI. After removal of 4 bases from V and 5 bases from J, the junction contained 7 bases not matched to a gene. CDR3 bases: TGTGCCAGCAGTGTGTCTAGCGGAGAGACCGGGGAGCTGTTTTTT. It is translated as CASSVSSGETGELFF.

In this sample, this clonotype turned up a few times. J is TRBJ2-1 and V is TRBV12-3 or TRBV12-4, with D possibly TRBD2 on 6 matching bases. The CDR3 covers 15 residues. Trimming removed 2 bases from V and 2 bases from J, with 10 bases in between. The CDR3 loop reads CASSLRRGAYNEQFF. In DNA form, the CDR3 reads TGTGCCAGCAGTTTACGGCGGGGAGCCTACAATGAGCAGTTCTTC.

The chain combines TRBV11-3 with TRBJ2-1; possible D gene TRBD1, 6 bases. CDR1 is SGHNT and CDR2 is YENEEA in the germline V gene. V dropped 4 bases and J dropped 7 bases, with 8 bases sitting between them. The CDR3 consists of 12 residues. CDR3 in DNA: TGTGCCAGCAGCTCAAGGGGGAATGAGCAGTTCTTC. Its translation: CASSSRGNEQFF.

This chain uses TRBV6-4 with TRBJ2-3, with D unresolved. Trimming shortened V by 3 bases and J by 4 bases, and 11 bases separated the two germline ends. Germline V gene data show CDR1 as MRHNA and CDR2 as SNTAGT. The CDR3 length is 14 residues. CDR3 sequence: CASSEWSGSDTQYF. Here the CDR3 DNA reads TGTGCCAGCAGTGAATGGTCGGGTTCAGATACGCAGTATTTT.